The rows below give T cell receptor beta chains drawn from one sample of a study of T cells in Graves' hyperthyroidism and ophthalmopathy. One entry per CDR3 protein results from TCRdb running MiXCR on the multiplex PCR reads. The sample contains 410,000 or so distinct CDR3 sequences, roughly 14% of which appear only once. The sample taken for sequencing was blood. These receptors came from a man younger than 30 with Graves' ophthalmopathy. Both conserved end residues are part of each CDR3. D genes are given only for firm matches. Clone size is not always given. Where it is, it says once, few, many or a class for expanded clones.

d_gene	len	abundance	v_gene	j_gene	CDR3nt	CDR3aa
TRBD2	14	many	TRBV12-3/TRBV12-4	TRBJ2-3	TGTGCCACCCTGACTAGCGGGGGGGCCCCAACGCAGTATTTT	CATLTSGGAPTQYF
TRBD2	12	.	TRBV29-1	TRBJ2-3	TGCAGCGCTAGCGGGAGGGCCGATACGCAGTATTTT	CSASGRADTQYF
TRBD1	13	many	TRBV11-2	TRBJ2-7	TGTGCCAGCAGCTCGGGACAGGGTGTAGCGCAGTACTTC	CASSSGQGVAQYF
TRBD1	15	few	TRBV2	TRBJ1-2	TGTGCCAGCAGGGCCGGGACAGGGGTCTCCTATGGCTACACCTTC	CASRAGTGVSYGYTF
.	14	many	TRBV7-9	TRBJ2-3	TGTGCCAGCAGCTTAGAATTAGGCACAGATACGCAGTATTTT	CASSLELGTDTQYF
.	16	few	TRBV19	TRBJ2-2	TGTGCCAGTAGTGCCGAGGGGGGCTCAAACACCGGGGAGCTGTTTTTT	CASSAEGGSNTGELFF
TRBD1	15	many	TRBV7-2	TRBJ2-7	TGTGCCAGCAGCTACACCGGGACAGGGTTCTACGAGCAGTACTTC	CASSYTGTGFYEQYF
.	14	many	TRBV29-1	TRBJ2-3	TGCAGCGTTTTGGGGATTAGAGGCACAGATACGCAGTATTTT	CSVLGIRGTDTQYF
.	14	many	TRBV7-9	TRBJ2-7	TGTGCCAGCAGCTTAGCTACTATCTCCTACGAGCAGTACTTC	CASSLATISYEQYF
.	15	many	TRBV10-2	TRBJ2-5	TGCGCCAGCAGTGAGTCGACGAACAGTCAAGAGACCCAGTACTTC	CASSESTNSQETQYF
.	16	many	TRBV3-1	TRBJ1-4	TGTGCCAGCAGCCGCGGGCAGACAGCAACTAATGAAAAACTGTTTTTT	CASSRGQTATNEKLFF
TRBD1	15	once	TRBV5-1	TRBJ1-2	TGCGCCAGCAGCCCGGGCGGACAGGGGGCGTTTGGCTACACCTTC	CASSPGGQGAFGYTF
.	15	many	TRBV27	TRBJ1-1	TGTGCCAGCAGCCCAGGCAGGACAGCTAACACTGAAGCTTTCTTT	CASSPGRTANTEAFF
.	10	many	TRBV27	TRBJ2-7	TGTGCCAGCAGGGGGGTTAAGCAGTACTTC	CASRGVKQYF
TRBD1	17	few	TRBV6-1	TRBJ1-5	TGTGCCAGCAGCCAAACCCCACAGGGGTATAGCAATCAGCCCCAGCATTTT	CASSQTPQGYSNQPQHF
.	12	many	TRBV2	TRBJ2-7	TGTGCCAGTACCAGGGAGTCCTACGAGCAGTACTTC	CASTRESYEQYF
.	12	many	TRBV11-2	TRBJ2-5	TGTGCCAGCAGCCACGGGCAAGAGACCCAGTACTTC	CASSHGQETQYF
TRBD1	15	.	TRBV12-3/TRBV12-4	TRBJ2-3	TGTGCCAGCAGCTTAGACGGGACAGGGGCGAATACGCAGTATTTT	CASSLDGTGANTQYF
TRBD1	15	few	TRBV20-1	TRBJ2-7	TGCAGTGCTAGCCCCGGGACAGGGCCCTCCTACGAGCAGTACTTC	CSASPGTGPSYEQYF
.	14	.	TRBV5-1	TRBJ1-2	TGCGCCAGCAGCTTGGGGGAGGTTTTCTATGGCTACACCTTC	CASSLGEVFYGYTF
TRBD1	14	few	TRBV3-1	TRBJ2-1	TGTGCCAGCAGCCAAAACAGGGGGGTCAATGAGCAGTTCTTC	CASSQNRGVNEQFF
.	15	.	TRBV5-6	TRBJ1-1	TGTGCCAGCAGCTTGTGGCAGGGAAGGATGGCTGAAGCTTTCTTT	CASSLWQGRMAEAFF
.	14	many	TRBV3-1	TRBJ2-7	TGTGCCAGCAGCCGCCGGGCAAGCTCCTACGAGCAGTACTTC	CASSRRASSYEQYF
.	16	many	TRBV7-6	TRBJ1-3	TGTGCCAGCAGCTTAGCGGATCCAGGCTCTGGAAACACCATATATTTT	CASSLADPGSGNTIYF
.	14	.	TRBV29-1	TRBJ1-4	TGCAGCGTTGAATCCCTCGGGGAGGGGGAAAAACTGTTTTTT	CSVESLGEGEKLFF
.	12	.	TRBV6-5	TRBJ2-5	TGTGCCAGCAGTTACTCGACCAGGACCCAGTACTTC	CASSYSTRTQYF
.	16	few	TRBV27	TRBJ1-1	TGTGCCAGCAGACGACTCGGGACTACAAGTCTTCCTGAAGCTTTCTTT	CASRRLGTTSLPEAFF
.	15	once	TRBV2	TRBJ2-1	TGTGCCAGCACCCGAGGTGGGGTAGTGCTATACGAGCAGTTCTTC	CASTRGGVVLYEQFF
.	13	many	TRBV6-2/TRBV6-3	TRBJ1-1	TGTGCCAGCAGTTACGGGGGAAGCACTGAAGCTTTCTTT	CASSYGGSTEAFF
.	12	.	TRBV6-1	TRBJ2-4	TGTGCCAGCAGTGACGAGGGGGACATTCAGTACTTC	CASSDEGDIQYF
.	15	many	TRBV29-1	TRBJ2-6	TGCAGCGTTGGCTCCACGGCTGGTGGGGCCAACGTCCTGACTTTC	CSVGSTAGGANVLTF
TRBD1	14	.	TRBV9	TRBJ2-3	TGTGCCAGCAGCGTTGGGACAGGGACGGATACGCAGTATTTT	CASSVGTGTDTQYF
.	12	many	TRBV18	TRBJ1-1	TGTGCCAGCTCAGCAAACGCTTTTGAAGCTTTCTTT	CASSANAFEAFF
TRBD1	13	many	TRBV13	TRBJ2-1	TGTGCCAGCAGCTTCGGGACAGACAATGAGCAGTTCTTC	CASSFGTDNEQFF
.	14	.	TRBV4-1	TRBJ2-7	TGCGCCAGCAGCCAAGATTTCCTGGGCTACGAGCAGTACTTC	CASSQDFLGYEQYF
TRBD1	13	few	TRBV5-1	TRBJ2-5	TGCGCCAGCAGGGGACAGCCCCAAGAGACCCAGTACTTC	CASRGQPQETQYF
.	15	.	TRBV6-1	TRBJ1-2	TGTGCCAGCAGTGAAGCTACCCTCTCTAACTATGGCTACACCTTC	CASSEATLSNYGYTF
TRBD1	17	.	TRBV11-2	TRBJ2-1	TGTGCCAGCAGCTTAGCCCCCGGGACAGGGCTGTACAATGAGCAGTTCTTC	CASSLAPGTGLYNEQFF
TRBD2	15	many	TRBV30	TRBJ2-3	TGTGCCTGGAGTCTAGCGGGAGGGCCAGGTGATACGCAGTATTTT	CAWSLAGGPGDTQYF
.	16	.	TRBV6-6	TRBJ2-7	TGTGCCAGCAGTTACTCGAGAGGACGACGCACCTACGAGCAGTACTTC	CASSYSRGRRTYEQYF
.	12	many	TRBV6-1	TRBJ1-1	TGTGCCAGCAGGAAAACAGACGGGGAAGCTTTCTTT	CASRKTDGEAFF
TRBD2	19	many	TRBV12-3/TRBV12-4	TRBJ2-3	TGTGCCAGCAGCCCGGGACTAGCGGGGGGGATAGACAGCACAGATACGCAGTATTTT	CASSPGLAGGIDSTDTQYF
.	16	.	TRBV18	TRBJ1-5	TGTGCCAGCTCACCATATAGGGCAGGGGAAAGGCAGCCCCAGCATTTT	CASSPYRAGERQPQHF
TRBD1	13	many	TRBV3-1	TRBJ1-2	TGTGCCAGCAGCCAGGAGGGGGCTCTTGGCTACACCTTC	CASSQEGALGYTF
TRBD1	15	many	TRBV24-1	TRBJ2-1	TGTGCCACCAGTGACGGGACAGGCACCTACAATGAGCAGTTCTTC	CATSDGTGTYNEQFF
TRBD1	19	few	TRBV12-3/TRBV12-4	TRBJ2-6	TGTGCCAGCAGTTCCCCCCTGCAGGGGGAAAACGCTGGGGCCAACGTCCTGACTTTC	CASSSPLQGENAGANVLTF
.	17	many	TRBV12-3/TRBV12-4	TRBJ1-5	TGTGCCAGCAGTTTTTCCCACGGACCCTATATTTATCAGCCCCAGCATTTT	CASSFSHGPYIYQPQHF
TRBD1	16	many	TRBV27	TRBJ1-2	TGTGCCAGCAGCCCGAGGGGAGCAGGGGGATTCTATGGCTACACCTTC	CASSPRGAGGFYGYTF
.	13	.	TRBV30	TRBJ1-5	TGTGCCTGGAGTTGGGGGGTGAATCAGCCCCAGCATTTT	CAWSWGVNQPQHF
.	16	few	TRBV7-3	TRBJ2-5	TGTGCCAGCAGCTTAGGATTCCGGGACGGGAGCGAGACCCAGTACTTC	CASSLGFRDGSETQYF
TRBD2	13	many	TRBV12-3/TRBV12-4	TRBJ2-1	TGTGCCAGCAGGGCGGGAGGGGACAATGAGCAGTTCTTC	CASRAGGDNEQFF
.	13	.	TRBV29-1	TRBJ2-1	TGCAGCGTTGAATTCGGAAACCCCAATGAGCAGTTCTTC	CSVEFGNPNEQFF
.	12	few	TRBV20-1	TRBJ1-5	TGCAGTGCTAGATCCCCCAATCAGCCCCAGCATTTT	CSARSPNQPQHF
.	13	many	TRBV18	TRBJ1-1	TGTGCCAGCTCACCTGGGTTGGACACTGAAGCTTTCTTT	CASSPGLDTEAFF
.	16	few	TRBV9	TRBJ2-2	TGTGCCAGCAGCGTAGGGCCTTCTCGGGACACCGGGGAGCTGTTTTTT	CASSVGPSRDTGELFF